Below, 26 T cell receptor beta chains from the same sample are listed, as sequenced in a study of shared clonotypes between healthy human individuals. Libraries were prepared by immunoSEQ multiplex PCR; TCRdb keeps only in-frame clonotypes and omits some of them. The sample has 2 million or so clones, 85% to 95% seen once. What was sequenced was naive CD4+ T cells sorted from blood. Subset: CD45RA+ positively selected. The origin of the receptors is a man aged 18 to 30 in good health.

This chain joins TRBV4-3 and TRBJ2-3, with TRBD2 identical over 8 bases. The CDR3 spans 18 residues. Losses at the gene ends were 0 bases for V and 6 bases for J; bases not matched to a gene: 14. Germline loops: CDR1 LGHNA, CDR2 YSLEER. CDR3 in amino acids: CASSQEQAGTRPWDTQYF. In DNA, the CDR3 is TGCGCCAGCAGCCAAGAGCAGGCCGGGACTAGGCCTTGGGATACGCAGTATTTT.

This clone appeared once. The chain joins TRBV28 to TRBJ1-1; weak D call: TRBD1 (6 bases). Trimming shortened V by 6 bases and J by 1 base, and 15 bases separated the two germline ends. Germline-derived CDR1 and CDR2 are MDHEN and SYDVKM. This CDR3 has 15 residues. CDR3 in DNA: TGTGCCAGCAGATTCCGAGACAGGCCGAACACTGAAGCTTTCTTT. This encodes CASRFRDRPNTEAFF.

The rearrangement uses TRBV19 and TRBJ1-2; no clear D. CDR3 length: 12 residues. Trimming stripped 6 bases from V and 4 bases from J, with 9 bases between. CDR1 is LNHDA, CDR2 SQIVND, per germline (reference sequence). This CDR3 is CASSDVSYGYTF. The CDR3 nucleotides are TGTGCCAGTAGCGATGTGTCCTATGGCTACACCTTC.

The chain carries TRBV15 and TRBJ2-3, with D perhaps matching TRBD1 (6 bases). The CDR3 spans 17 residues. V was cut by 3 bases and J by 0 bases, with 16 bases left in between. Germline CDR1 reads LNHNV; CDR2 reads YYDKDF (reference sequence). The CDR3 region has the DNA TGTGCCACCAGCAGCCACGGGGACATTCCTAGCACAGATACGCAGTATTTT. This sequence encodes CATSSHGDIPSTDTQYF. Full variable domain (missing parts from reference TRBV15 and TRBJ2-3): DAMVIQNPRYQVTQFGKPVTLSCSQTLNHNVMYWYQQKSSQAPKLLFHYYDKDFNNEADTPDNFQSRRPNTSFCFLDIRSPGLGDTAMYLCATSSHGDIPSTDTQYFGPGTRLTVL.

In this sample, this clone turned up once. The V and J genes are TRBV10-3 and TRBJ1-2; D is perhaps TRBD1 (5 bases). The germline CDR1 and CDR2 sequences are ENHRY and SYGVKD. V lost 2 bases and J lost 4, with 11 bases in between. This CDR3 has 14 amino acids. The CDR3 is CAISEGQGTYGYTF. CDR3 bases: TGTGCCATCAGTGAGGGGCAGGGCACCTATGGCTACACCTTC.

The chain combines TRBV19 with TRBJ2-7, with D perhaps matching TRBD2 (6 bases). The V and J ends lost 1 base and 0 bases respectively, with 10 bases between them. The germline gives CDR1 LNHDA, CDR2 SQIVND (reference sequence). The length of the CDR3 is 15 residues. In DNA, the CDR3 is TGTGCCAGTAGTATAGCGGGGACTCACTCCTACGAGCAGTACTTC. Residues: CASSIAGTHSYEQYF.

The chain couples TRBV9 to TRBJ1-1; TRBD1 is a possible D gene (6 bases). The CDR3 runs 16 residues. The V gene lost 0 bases and the J gene lost 4 bases, with 16 bases spanning the gap. CDR1 and CDR2 (germline): SGDLS, YYNGEE. The DNA of the CDR3 is TGTGCCAGCAGCGTAGACCAGGGGAGGGATGGCACTGAAGCTTTCTTT. Its translation: CASSVDQGRDGTEAFF.

This chain uses TRBV5-1 with TRBJ2-5, with TRBD1 identical over 10 bases. Germline lookup yields CDR1 SGHRS and CDR2 YFSETQ. V shed 1 base, J shed 2 bases, and the junction held 5 bases outside the gene matches. The CDR3 sequence is 16 residues long. The CDR3 DNA reads as TGCGCCAGCAGCTTGCAGGGGACAGGGGTACAAGAGACCCAGTACTTC. It specifies CASSLQGTGVQETQYF.

V gene TRBV29-1 combines with J gene TRBJ2-2; TRBD2 matches 13 bases. V lost 7 bases to trimming and J lost 7 bases; unmatched junction nucleotides: 9. This CDR3 is 15 amino acids long. Germline loops: CDR1 SQVTM, CDR2 ANQGSEA. In nucleotides, the CDR3 is TGCAGCGCCGGGACTAGCGGGACAGGCGGCGGGGAGCTGTTTTTT. Amino acid sequence: CSAGTSGTGGGELFF.

The chain employs TRBV30 and TRBJ1-2, with TRBD1 identical over 7 bases. This CDR3 has 12 residues. Per the germline V gene, CDR1 is GTSNPN and CDR2 is SVGIG (reference sequence). J lost 8 bases, V lost 1 base, and 4 bases had no gene match. CDR3: CAWSATGEGYTF. CDR3 in DNA: TGTGCCTGGAGTGCAACAGGGGAAGGCTACACCTTC.

The chain employs TRBV10-2 and TRBJ2-5, with unresolved D. V lost 0 bases, J lost 1 base, and 9 bases lay in between. The CDR3 has 15 amino acids. Germline V gives CDR1 WSHSY, CDR2 SAAADI. The CDR3: CASSESVAVQETQYF. As DNA, the CDR3 is TGCGCCAGCAGTGAGTCCGTCGCAGTCCAAGAGACCCAGTACTTC.

This chain connects TRBV19 to TRBJ1-2; tentative D call: TRBD1 (5 bases). Germline CDR1 LNHDA, CDR2 SQIVND (reference sequence). Trimming took 4 bases from V and 2 from J, leaving 11 bases between them. The CDR3 loop spans 14 amino acids. CDR3 sequence reads: CASSTRGLNYGYTF. The CDR3 bases are TGTGCCAGTAGTACTCGGGGCCTCAACTATGGCTACACCTTC.

The gene calls are TRBV6-1 and TRBJ1-6, with a weak D call TRBD1 (5 bases). Trimming pared 5 bases from V and 7 bases from J, leaving 12 bases between. The CDR3 totals 14 residues. Per germline, CDR1 MNHNS and CDR2 SASEGT. CDR3 sequence (DNA): TGTGCCAGCAGTCCGGGACGCAAGAATTCACCCCTCCACTTT. Translating it yields CASSPGRKNSPLHF.

The genes are TRBV5-1 and TRBJ1-3; TRBD1 might be the D (6 bases). The length of the CDR3 is 15 residues. Trimming left V 3 bases short and J 3 bases short, with 13 bases between. From germline, CDR1 is SGHRS and CDR2 YFSETQ. The CDR3 is CASSSQGIGGNTIYF. CDR3 coding DNA: TGCGCCAGCAGCTCGCAGGGGATAGGTGGAAACACCATATATTTT.

V usage is TRBV30 and J usage is TRBJ2-1; 10 positions match TRBD2. Germline V CDR1 and CDR2: GTSNPN, SVGIG (reference sequence). The ends lost 1 base at V and 10 bases at J; junction bases unmatched: 4. The CDR3 spans 13 residues. In nucleotides, the CDR3 is TGTGCCTGGAGTGGACGGACTAGCGGCGAGCAGTTCTTC. Residues: CAWSGRTSGEQFF.

The CDR3 region has the DNA TGTGCCAGCAGTGTAAGGGGAGCGGATGGGGCCTACGAGCAGTACTTC. Its protein is CASSVRGADGAYEQYF. The genes are TRBV6-1 and TRBJ2-7; D is perhaps TRBD1 or TRBD2 (5 bases each). The CDR3 has 16 amino acids. Germline V gene data show CDR1 as MNHNS and CDR2 as SASEGT. Trimming removed 4 bases from V and 2 bases from J, with 18 bases in between.

This clone was detected once. The chain employs TRBV28 and TRBJ2-2; tentative D call: TRBD2 (5 bases). Germline values: CDR1 MDHEN, CDR2 SYDVKM. V lost 8 bases and J 1 base, leaving 8 bases between the germline ends. This CDR3 contains 13 residues. The CDR3 DNA reads as TGTGCCAGCGAGCGGAGGAACACCGGGGAGCTGTTTTTT. Its protein is CASERRNTGELFF.

The rearrangement uses TRBV7-2 and TRBJ1-5; the D is unclear. CDR1 is SGHTA, CDR2 FQGNSA, per germline. V gave up 2 bases and J gave up 0 bases, with 5 bases separating them. The CDR3 is 14 residues long. The CDR3 DNA is TGTGCCAGCAGCTTATGGGGTAGCAATCAGCCCCAGCATTTT. This sequence encodes CASSLWGSNQPQHF.

This chain connects TRBV15 to TRBJ2-1; D remains unclear. This CDR3 comprises 15 residues. Germline V gene data show CDR1 as LNHNV and CDR2 as YYDKDF (reference sequence). Trimming removed 0 bases from V and 4 bases from J, with 10 bases in between. DNA of the CDR3: TGTGCCACCAGCAGAGATCGCCCGAATTACAATGAGCAGTTCTTC. Protein: CATSRDRPNYNEQFF.

The rearrangement joins TRBV5-1 to TRBJ2-3; TRBD2 matches at 7 bases. This CDR3 region has 14 residues. V dropped 2 bases and J dropped 4; count of bases not matched to a gene: 4. CDR1 is SGHRS, CDR2 YFSETQ, per germline. CDR3 bases: TGCGCCAGCAGCTTCGGGGGGTTCTCAGATACGCAGTATTTT. Its protein product is CASSFGGFSDTQYF.

The chain employs TRBV9 and TRBJ1-4; no clear D gene. V was pared by 3 bases and J by 4 bases, with 4 bases between. The CDR3 contains 12 residues. Germline V gene sequence: CDR1 SGDLS, CDR2 YYNGEE. Written as DNA, the CDR3 is TGTGCCAGCAGCGGAATTAATGAAAAACTGTTTTTT. It specifies CASSGINEKLFF. Full variable domain (outside the CDR3, taken from reference TRBV9 and TRBJ1-4): DSGVTQTPKHLITATGQRVTLRCSPRSGDLSVYWYQQSLDQGLQFLIQYYNGEERAKGNILERFSAQQFPDLHSELNLSSLELGDSALYFCASSGINEKLFFGSGTQLSVL.

The J gene is TRBJ1-1, the V gene TRBV14; D uncertain. CDR3 length equals 12 residues. Germline V gene data show CDR1 as SGHDN and CDR2 as FVKESK. Trimming took off 1 base at V and 11 bases at J, with 11 bases between the two ends. The CDR3 DNA follows: TGTGCCAGCAGCCAAGGGGGAGGTAGGGCTTTCTTT. Translation: CASSQGGGRAFF.

This chain joins TRBV7-9 and TRBJ2-7; 8 bases are shared with TRBD2. Germline V gene lookup returns CDR1 SEHNR and CDR2 FQNEAQ (reference sequence). The J segment lost 6 bases and the V segment lost 3 bases, leaving 7 bases of the junction unmatched. The CDR3 totals 14 residues. CDR3 nucleotides: TGTGCCAGCAGCTTGGGACTAGTCGGCTTCGAGCAGTACTTC. It yields the protein CASSLGLVGFEQYF.

This chain joins TRBV19 and TRBJ1-4; D not certain. V lost 5 bases to trimming and J lost 2 bases, with 15 bases between them. The germline V gene encodes CDR1 LNHDA and CDR2 SQIVND (reference sequence). CDR3 length: 16 amino acids. CDR3 nucleotide sequence: TGTGCCAGTAGTCCCTCGAACGGAAGGACTAATGAAAAACTGTTTTTT. Protein sequence: CASSPSNGRTNEKLFF.

This chain links TRBV7-3 with TRBJ2-3; 8 positions match TRBD2. The germline CDR1 and CDR2 sequences are SGHTA and FQGTGA. V shed 0 bases and J 5 bases; nucleotides not matched to a gene: 7. The CDR3 is 16 amino acids. The CDR3 sequence: CASSLTPGGTRDTQYF. DNA for the CDR3: TGTGCCAGCAGCTTAACACCCGGGGGGACTAGAGATACGCAGTATTTT.

In DNA form, the CDR3 reads TGCGCCAGCAGCTTGAATCTAGGGGGAGAGACCCAGTACTTC. Translated: CASSLNLGGETQYF. This rearrangement joins TRBV5-1 to TRBJ2-5, with D possibly TRBD1 on 6 matching bases. Trimming cost V 1 base and J 4 bases, with 11 bases left between them. The V gene's germline CDR1 is SGHRS and CDR2 YFSETQ. This CDR3 has 14 amino acids.